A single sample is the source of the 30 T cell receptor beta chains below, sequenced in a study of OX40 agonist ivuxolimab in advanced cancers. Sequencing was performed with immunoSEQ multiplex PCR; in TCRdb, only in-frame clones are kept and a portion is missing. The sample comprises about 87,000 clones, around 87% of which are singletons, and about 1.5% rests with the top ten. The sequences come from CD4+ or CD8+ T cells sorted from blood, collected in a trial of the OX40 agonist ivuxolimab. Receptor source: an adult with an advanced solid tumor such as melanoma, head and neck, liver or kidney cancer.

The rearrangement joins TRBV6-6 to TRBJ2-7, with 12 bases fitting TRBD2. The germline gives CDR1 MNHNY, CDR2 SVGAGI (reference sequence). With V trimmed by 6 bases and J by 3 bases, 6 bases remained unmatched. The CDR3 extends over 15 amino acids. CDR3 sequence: CASSETSGGFYEQYF. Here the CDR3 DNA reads TGTGCCAGCAGCGAAACTAGCGGGGGGTTCTACGAGCAGTACTTC.

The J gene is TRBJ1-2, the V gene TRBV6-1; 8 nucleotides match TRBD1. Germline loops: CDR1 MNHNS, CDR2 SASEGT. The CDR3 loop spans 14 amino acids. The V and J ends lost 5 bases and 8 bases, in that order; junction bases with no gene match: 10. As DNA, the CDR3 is TGTGCCAGCAGTATGGACAGGGACCGTCGGGGCTACACCTTC. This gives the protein CASSMDRDRRGYTF.

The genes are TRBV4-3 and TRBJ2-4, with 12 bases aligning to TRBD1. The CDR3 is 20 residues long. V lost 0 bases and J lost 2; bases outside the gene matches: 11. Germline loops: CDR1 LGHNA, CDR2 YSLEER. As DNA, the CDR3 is TGCGCCAGCAGCCAAGACCCCACCTGGGGACAGGGGGCGTCCAAAAACATTCAGTACTTC. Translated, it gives CASSQDPTWGQGASKNIQYF.

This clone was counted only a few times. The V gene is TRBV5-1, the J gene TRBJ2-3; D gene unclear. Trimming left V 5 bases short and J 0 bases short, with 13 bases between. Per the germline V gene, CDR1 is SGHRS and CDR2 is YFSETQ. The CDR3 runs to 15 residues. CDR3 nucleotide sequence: TGCGCCAGCAGACGTACTGGCCCTAGCACAGATACGCAGTATTTT. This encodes CASRRTGPSTDTQYF.

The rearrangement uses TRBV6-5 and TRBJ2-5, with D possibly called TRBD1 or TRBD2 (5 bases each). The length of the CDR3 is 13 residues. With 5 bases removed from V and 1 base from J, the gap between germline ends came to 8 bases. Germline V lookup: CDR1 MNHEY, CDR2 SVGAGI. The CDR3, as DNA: TGTGCCAGCAGTCGGGGCGGCCAAGAGACCCAGTACTTC. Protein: CASSRGGQETQYF.

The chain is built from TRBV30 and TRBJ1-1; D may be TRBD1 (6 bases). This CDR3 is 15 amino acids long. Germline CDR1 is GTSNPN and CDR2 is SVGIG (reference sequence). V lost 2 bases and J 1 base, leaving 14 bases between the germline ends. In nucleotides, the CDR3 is TGTGCCTGGAGTATCGGACAGATCACGAACACTGAAGCTTTCTTT. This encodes CAWSIGQITNTEAFF.

CDR3 protein: CASNGGAGTAYEQYF. The CDR3 DNA sequence: TGTGCCAGCAATGGAGGGGCAGGAACTGCCTACGAGCAGTACTTC. This sequence joins TRBV25-1 and TRBJ2-7; tentatively, D is TRBD2 (6 bases). This CDR3 region has 15 residues. The germline gives CDR1 MGHDK, CDR2 SYGVNS. Trimming left V 7 bases short and J 2 bases short, with 18 bases between.

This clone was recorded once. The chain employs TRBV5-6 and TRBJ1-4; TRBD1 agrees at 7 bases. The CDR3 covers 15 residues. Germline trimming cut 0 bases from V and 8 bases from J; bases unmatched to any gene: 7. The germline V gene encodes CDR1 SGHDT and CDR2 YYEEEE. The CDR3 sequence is CASSLGDRVREKLFF. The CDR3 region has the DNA TGTGCCAGCAGCTTGGGCGACAGGGTCAGAGAAAAACTGTTTTTT. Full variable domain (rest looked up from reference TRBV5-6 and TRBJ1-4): DAGVTQSPTHLIKTRGQQVTLRCSPKSGHDTVSWYQQALGQGPQFIFQYYEEEERQRGNFPDRFSGHQFPNYSSELNVNALLLGDSALYLCASSLGDRVREKLFFGSGTQLSVL.

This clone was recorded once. CDR3 nucleotides: TGTGCCAGCAGCCCGACTAGCGGGGGGCAAGAGCAGTACTTC. Protein: CASSPTSGGQEQYF. The chain recombines TRBV5-6 with TRBJ2-7; 13 nucleotides line up with TRBD2. CDR1 and CDR2 from the germline V gene are SGHDT and YYEEEE. This CDR3 region has 14 residues. V shed 4 bases and J 7 bases; nucleotides not matched to a gene: 5. Combining the CDR3 with reference TRBV5-6 and TRBJ2-7 gives the whole variable domain DAGVTQSPTHLIKTRGQQVTLRCSPKSGHDTVSWYQQALGQGPQFIFQYYEEEERQRGNFPDRFSGHQFPNYSSELNVNALLLGDSALYLCASSPTSGGQEQYFGPGTRLTVT.

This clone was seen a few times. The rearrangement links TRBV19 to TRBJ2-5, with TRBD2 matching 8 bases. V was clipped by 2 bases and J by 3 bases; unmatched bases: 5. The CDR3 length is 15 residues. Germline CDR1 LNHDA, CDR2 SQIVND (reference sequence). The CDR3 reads CASSILGGGKETQYF. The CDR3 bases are TGTGCCAGTAGTATACTCGGCGGGGGGAAAGAGACCCAGTACTTC. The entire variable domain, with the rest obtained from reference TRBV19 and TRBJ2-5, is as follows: DGGITQSPKYLFRKEGQNVTLSCEQNLNHDAMYWYRQDPGQGLRLIYYSQIVNDFQKGDIAEGYSVSREKKESFPLTVTSAQKNPTAFYLCASSILGGGKETQYFGPGTRLLVL.

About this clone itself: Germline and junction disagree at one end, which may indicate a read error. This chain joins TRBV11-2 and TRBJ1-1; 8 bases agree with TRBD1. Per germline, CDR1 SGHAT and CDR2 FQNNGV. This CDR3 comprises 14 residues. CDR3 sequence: CASSVDRGLNEAFF. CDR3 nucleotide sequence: TGTGCCAGCAGCGTAGACAGGGGCCTGAATGAAGCTTTCTTT.

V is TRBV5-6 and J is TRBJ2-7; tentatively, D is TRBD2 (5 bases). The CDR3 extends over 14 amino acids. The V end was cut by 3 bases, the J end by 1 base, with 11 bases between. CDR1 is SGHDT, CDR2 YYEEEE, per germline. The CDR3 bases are TGTGCCAGCAGCTCCCGAGGCGGGTCCTACGAGCAGTACTTC. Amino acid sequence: CASSSRGGSYEQYF.

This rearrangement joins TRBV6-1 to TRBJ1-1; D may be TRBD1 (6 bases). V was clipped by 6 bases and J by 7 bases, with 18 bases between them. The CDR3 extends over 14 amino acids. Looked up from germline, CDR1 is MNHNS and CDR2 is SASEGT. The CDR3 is CASSQGGLGLEAFF. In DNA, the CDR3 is TGTGCCAGCAGCCAAGGGGGGTTGGGGCTTGAAGCTTTCTTT.

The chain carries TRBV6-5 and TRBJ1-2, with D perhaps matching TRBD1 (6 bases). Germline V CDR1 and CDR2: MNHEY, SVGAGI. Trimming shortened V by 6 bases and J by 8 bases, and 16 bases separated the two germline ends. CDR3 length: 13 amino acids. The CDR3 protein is CASRPRQVEGYTF. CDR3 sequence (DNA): TGTGCCAGCAGACCCCGACAGGTAGAAGGCTACACCTTC.

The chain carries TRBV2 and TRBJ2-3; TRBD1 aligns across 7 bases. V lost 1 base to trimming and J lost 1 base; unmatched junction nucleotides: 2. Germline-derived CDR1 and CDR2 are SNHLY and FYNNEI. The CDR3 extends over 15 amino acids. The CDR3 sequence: CASSEGQGGTDTQYF. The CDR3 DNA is TGTGCCAGCAGTGAAGGGCAGGGGGGCACAGATACGCAGTATTTT.

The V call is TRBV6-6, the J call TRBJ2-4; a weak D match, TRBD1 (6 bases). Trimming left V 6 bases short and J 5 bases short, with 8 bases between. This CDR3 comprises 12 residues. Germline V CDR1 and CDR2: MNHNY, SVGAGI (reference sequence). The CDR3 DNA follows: TGTGCCAGCAGCGCAGGGGAAAACATTCAGTACTTC. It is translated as CASSAGENIQYF.

The CDR3 nucleotides read TGTGCCAGCAGTGCTGGGGACAGGGTCACTGAAGCTTTCTTT. This codes for CASSAGDRVTEAFF. V is TRBV6-1 and J is TRBJ1-1; 9 positions match TRBD1. Germline V CDR1 and CDR2: MNHNS, SASEGT. Trimming took 4 bases from V and 4 from J; bases not matched to a gene: 4. This CDR3 region has 14 residues.

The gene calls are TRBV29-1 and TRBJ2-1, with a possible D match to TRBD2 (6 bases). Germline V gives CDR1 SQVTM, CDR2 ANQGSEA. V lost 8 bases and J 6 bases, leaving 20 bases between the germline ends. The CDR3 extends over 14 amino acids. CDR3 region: CSYAGVQEGNEQFF. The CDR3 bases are TGCAGCTACGCCGGGGTCCAGGAGGGCAATGAGCAGTTCTTC.

Written as DNA, the CDR3 is TGTGCCAGCAGTACCCTAGGGAATGAGCAGTTCTTC. It yields the protein CASSTLGNEQFF. This chain links TRBV6-5 with TRBJ2-1; D gene uncertain. The CDR3 is made up of 12 amino acids. The germline CDR1 and CDR2 sequences are MNHEY and SVGAGI. The V gene lost 5 bases and the J gene lost 7 bases, with 9 bases spanning the gap.

The CDR3 is CASSVYRGGEQYF. In DNA, the CDR3 is TGTGCCAGTAGTGTTTACAGGGGCGGGGAGCAGTACTTC. This rearrangement joins TRBV19 to TRBJ2-7; TRBD1 agrees at 7 bases. Germline trimming cut 5 bases from V and 7 bases from J; bases unmatched to any gene: 8. CDR1 and CDR2 from the germline V gene are LNHDA and SQIVND (reference sequence). This CDR3 has 13 amino acids.

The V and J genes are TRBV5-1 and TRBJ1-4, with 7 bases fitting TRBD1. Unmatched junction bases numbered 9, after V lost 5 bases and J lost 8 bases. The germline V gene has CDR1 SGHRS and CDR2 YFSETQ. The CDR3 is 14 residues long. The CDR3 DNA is TGCGCCAGCAGTGCCGGGACAGAGGGAGAAAAACTGTTTTTT. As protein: CASSAGTEGEKLFF.

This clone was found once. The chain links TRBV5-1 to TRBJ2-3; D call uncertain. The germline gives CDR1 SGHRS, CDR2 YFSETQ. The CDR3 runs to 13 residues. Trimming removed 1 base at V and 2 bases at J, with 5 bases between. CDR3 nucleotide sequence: TGCGCCAGCAGCTTGTGGTCCACAGATACGCAGTATTTT. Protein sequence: CASSLWSTDTQYF.

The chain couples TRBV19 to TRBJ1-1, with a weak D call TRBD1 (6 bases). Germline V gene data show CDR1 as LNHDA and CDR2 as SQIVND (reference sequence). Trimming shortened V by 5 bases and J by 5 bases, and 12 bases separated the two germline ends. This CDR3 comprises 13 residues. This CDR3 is CASSGSRGTEAFF. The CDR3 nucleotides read TGTGCCAGTAGTGGGTCCAGGGGAACTGAAGCTTTCTTT. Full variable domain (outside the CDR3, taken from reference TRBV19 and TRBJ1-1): DGGITQSPKYLFRKEGQNVTLSCEQNLNHDAMYWYRQDPGQGLRLIYYSQIVNDFQKGDIAEGYSVSREKKESFPLTVTSAQKNPTAFYLCASSGSRGTEAFFGQGTRLTVV.

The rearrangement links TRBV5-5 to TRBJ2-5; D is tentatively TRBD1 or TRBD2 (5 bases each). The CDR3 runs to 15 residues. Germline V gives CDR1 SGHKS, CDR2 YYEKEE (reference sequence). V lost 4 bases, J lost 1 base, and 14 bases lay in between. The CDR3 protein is CASSRLWGSQETQYF. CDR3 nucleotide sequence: TGTGCCAGCAGCCGGCTGTGGGGGTCCCAAGAGACCCAGTACTTC. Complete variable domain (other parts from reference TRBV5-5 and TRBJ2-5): DAGVTQSPTHLIKTRGQQVTLRCSPISGHKSVSWYQQVLGQGPQFIFQYYEKEERGRGNFPDRFSARQFPNYSSELNVNALLLGDSALYLCASSRLWGSQETQYFGPGTRLLVL.

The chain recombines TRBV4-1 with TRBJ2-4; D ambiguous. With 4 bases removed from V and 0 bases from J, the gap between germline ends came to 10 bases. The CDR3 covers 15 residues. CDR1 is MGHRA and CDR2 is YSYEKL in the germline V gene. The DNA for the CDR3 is TGCGCCAGCAGCCCCCTAGGGATAGCCAAAAACATTCAGTACTTC. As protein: CASSPLGIAKNIQYF.

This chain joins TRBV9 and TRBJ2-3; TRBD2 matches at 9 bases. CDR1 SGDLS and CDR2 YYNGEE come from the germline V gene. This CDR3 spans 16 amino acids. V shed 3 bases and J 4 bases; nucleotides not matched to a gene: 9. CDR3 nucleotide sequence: TGTGCCAGCAGCGGATCTAGCGGGACTGCCTCAGATACGCAGTATTTT. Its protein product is CASSGSSGTASDTQYF.

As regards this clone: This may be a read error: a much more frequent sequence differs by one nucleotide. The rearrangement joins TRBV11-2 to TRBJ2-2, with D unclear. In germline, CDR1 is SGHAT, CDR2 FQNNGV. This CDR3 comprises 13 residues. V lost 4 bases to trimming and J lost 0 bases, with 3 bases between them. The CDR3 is CASSSTNTGELFF. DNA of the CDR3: TGTGCCAGCAGCTCTACGAACACCGGGGAGCTGTTTTTT.

CDR3 sequence reads: CASTDTSYEQYF. The DNA for the CDR3 is TGCGCCAGCACAGACACTTCCTACGAGCAGTACTTC. The V and J genes are TRBV23-1 and TRBJ2-7; D gene ambiguous. TRBV23-1 is labeled an ORF, and its function is uncertain. V lost 7 bases to trimming and J lost 1 base, with 8 bases between them. The CDR3 runs 12 residues.

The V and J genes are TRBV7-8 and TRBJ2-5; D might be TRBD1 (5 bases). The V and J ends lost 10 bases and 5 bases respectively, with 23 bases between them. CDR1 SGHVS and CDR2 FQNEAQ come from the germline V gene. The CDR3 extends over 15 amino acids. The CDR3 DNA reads TGTGCCATTTCGCTCCGGACACTCGCTCGGGAGACCCAGTACTTC. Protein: CAISLRTLARETQYF.

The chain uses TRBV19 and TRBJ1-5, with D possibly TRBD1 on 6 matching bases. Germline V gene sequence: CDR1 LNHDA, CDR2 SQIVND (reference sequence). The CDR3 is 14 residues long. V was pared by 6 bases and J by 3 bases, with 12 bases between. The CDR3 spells CASSLGGPNQPQHF. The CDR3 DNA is TGTGCCAGTAGCCTCGGGGGGCCCAATCAGCCCCAGCATTTT. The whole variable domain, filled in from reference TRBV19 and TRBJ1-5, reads DGGITQSPKYLFRKEGQNVTLSCEQNLNHDAMYWYRQDPGQGLRLIYYSQIVNDFQKGDIAEGYSVSREKKESFPLTVTSAQKNPTAFYLCASSLGGPNQPQHFGDGTRLSIL.